This TCR beta chain was retrieved from a study of shared clonotypes between healthy human individuals. Overall study findings and caveats: It was observed that approximately 5% of naive CD4 clonotypes were shared across several donors.

Comments on this clone: The antigen is not known.

CDR3 length equals 15 residues. The germline V gene encodes CDR1 LGHNA and CDR2 YSLEER. Trimming at V came to 4 bases and at J to 5 bases, leaving 6 bases not matched to a gene. The protocol was immunoSEQ multiplex PCR, while the TCRdb copy is restricted to in-frame clones and leaves out a portion. The sample consists of about 2.4 million clones, approximately 94% of them appearing once. What was sequenced was naive CD4+ T cells sorted from blood. Described subset: CD45RA+ positively selected. The receptor was isolated from a man aged 18 to 30 in good health. The J gene is TRBJ2-1, the V gene TRBV4-3, with 9 nucleotides matching TRBD1. The CDR3 DNA follows: TGCGCCAGCAGCCCCGACAGGGGGAAGAACAATGAGCAGTTCTTC. This gives the protein CASSPDRGKNNEQFF.